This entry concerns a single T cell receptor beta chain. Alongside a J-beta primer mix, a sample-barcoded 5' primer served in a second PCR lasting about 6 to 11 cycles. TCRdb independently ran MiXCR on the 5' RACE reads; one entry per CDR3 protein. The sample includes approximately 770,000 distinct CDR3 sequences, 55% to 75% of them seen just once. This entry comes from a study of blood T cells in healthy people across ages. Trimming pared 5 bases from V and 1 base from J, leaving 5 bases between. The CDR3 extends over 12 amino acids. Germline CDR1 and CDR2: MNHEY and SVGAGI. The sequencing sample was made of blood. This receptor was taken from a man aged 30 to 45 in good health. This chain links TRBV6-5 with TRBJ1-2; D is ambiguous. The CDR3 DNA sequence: TGTGCCAGCAGTAATCTTAACTATGGCTACACCTTC. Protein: CASSNLNYGYTF.